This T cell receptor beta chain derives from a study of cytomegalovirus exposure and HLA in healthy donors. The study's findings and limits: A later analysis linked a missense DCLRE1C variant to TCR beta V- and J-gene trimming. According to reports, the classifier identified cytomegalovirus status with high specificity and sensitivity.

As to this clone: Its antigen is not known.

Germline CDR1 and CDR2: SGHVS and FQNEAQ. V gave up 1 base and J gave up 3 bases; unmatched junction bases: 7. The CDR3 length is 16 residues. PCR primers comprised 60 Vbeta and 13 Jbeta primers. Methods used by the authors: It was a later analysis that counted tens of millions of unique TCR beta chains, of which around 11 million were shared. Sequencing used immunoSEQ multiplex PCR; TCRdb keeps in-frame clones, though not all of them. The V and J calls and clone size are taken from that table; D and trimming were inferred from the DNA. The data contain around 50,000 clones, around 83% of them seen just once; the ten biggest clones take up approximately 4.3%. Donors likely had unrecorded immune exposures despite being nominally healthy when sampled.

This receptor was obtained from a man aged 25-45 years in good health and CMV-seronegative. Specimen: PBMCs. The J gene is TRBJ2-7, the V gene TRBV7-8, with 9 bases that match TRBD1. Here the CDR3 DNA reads TGTGCCAGCAGCTTAGGAGCGGGACAGGGTATCTACGAGCAGTACTTC. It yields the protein CASSLGAGQGIYEQYF.